This T cell receptor beta chain was sequenced for a study of shared clonotypes between healthy human individuals. Study-level findings and limits: The donor pool, a small one, limited the genetic and exposure-history diversity represented.

On this clone: Its antigen is still unknown.

The study drew all its donors from Caucasian adults living in Nashville, Tennessee. Clones were sequenced by immunoSEQ multiplex PCR, and TCRdb holds only the in-frame ones, with some missing. The sample contains about 510,000 clones, about 95% of which appear only once. The clonotype comes from a woman aged 25-40 years in good health. The material sequenced was naive CD4+ T cells sorted from blood. The subset denotes: CD45RA+ positively selected.

The CDR3 region has the DNA TGTGCCAGCTCGCACCGAGACCACAGGGGATGGGAGTACTTC. Protein product: CASSHRDHRGWEYF. The genes are TRBV18 and TRBJ2-5; 7 nucleotides agree with TRBD1. Germline loops: CDR1 KGHSH, CDR2 LQKENI. V trimming: 6 bases; J trimming: 12 bases; junction bases outside the gene matches: 16. The CDR3 is 14 amino acids.